This T cell receptor (beta chain) stems from a study of T cells in narcolepsy. General observations from the study: Autoreactive clone sequences were missing from some blood memory CD4+ repertoires. Same-patient CSF and blood CD4+ T cell clonotypes included HCRT-specific and TRIB2-specific autoreactive ones. Blood of same and different patients, but not healthy controls, reportedly held recurring autoreactive clonotypes.

The CDR3 has 17 residues. Germline V gene lookup returns CDR1 SGHDT and CDR2 YYEEEE. Trimming removed 0 bases from V and 1 base from J, with 15 bases in between. Only in-frame clones appear in the TCRdb table, and some are missing; sequencing was by immunoSEQ multiplex PCR. The sample yields roughly 32,000 clones, approximately 85% seen once. In the case of this clone: Its antigen is currently unknown.

The clonotype comes from a human donor with narcolepsy. Input material: CD45RA- memory CD4+ T cells from PBMCs. The chain employs TRBV5-6 and TRBJ2-3, with D perhaps matching TRBD1 (5 bases). The CDR3 DNA sequence: TGTGCCAGCAGCTTGGCGGGCTCCTTAGGGGGCACAGATACGCAGTATTTT. Protein sequence: CASSLAGSLGGTDTQYF.